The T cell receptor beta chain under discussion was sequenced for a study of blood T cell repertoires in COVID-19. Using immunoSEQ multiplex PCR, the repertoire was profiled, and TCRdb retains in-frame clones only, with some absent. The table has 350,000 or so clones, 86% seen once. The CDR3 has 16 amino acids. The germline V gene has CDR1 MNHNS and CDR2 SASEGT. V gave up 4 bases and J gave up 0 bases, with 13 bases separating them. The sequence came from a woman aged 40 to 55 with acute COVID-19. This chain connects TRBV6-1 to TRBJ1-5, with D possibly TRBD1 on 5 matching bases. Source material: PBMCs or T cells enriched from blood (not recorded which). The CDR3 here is CASSATGLDSNQPQHF. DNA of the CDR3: TGTGCCAGCAGTGCCACAGGATTGGATAGCAATCAGCCCCAGCATTTT.